Included here is one TCR beta chain sequence, with context. This CDR3 contains 12 residues. The V gene's germline CDR1 is MNHEY and CDR2 SVGAGI. The germline V and J ends were trimmed by 6 bases and 7 bases, with 9 bases remaining between them. This sample is part of a study of blood T cell repertoires in COVID-19. Turning to the study itself: The United States, Italy and Spain were the sources of the acute and convalescent COVID-19 samples. T cells, B-cell-depleted T cells, or PBMCs supplied cDNA or gDNA.

Per the original methods: Reference gene primer amplification gave nucleated cell count estimates. The table came from immunoSEQ multiplex PCR; TCRdb's copy has only in-frame clones and leaves some out. Clonal size and the V and J genes are those of that table, whereas D and trimming came from the DNA. Of roughly 250,000 clones listed, about four fifths were seen once; the top ten hold about 4.8%. The TCR was taken from a woman aged 70-85 years with acute or convalescent COVID-19. Sequences were obtained from peripheral blood. The chain uses TRBV6-5 and TRBJ1-4; D possibly corresponds to TRBD1 (5 bases). The CDR3 DNA reads as TGTGCCAGCAGCGCGGGACCTGAAAAACTGTTTTTT. Its protein product is CASSAGPEKLFF.